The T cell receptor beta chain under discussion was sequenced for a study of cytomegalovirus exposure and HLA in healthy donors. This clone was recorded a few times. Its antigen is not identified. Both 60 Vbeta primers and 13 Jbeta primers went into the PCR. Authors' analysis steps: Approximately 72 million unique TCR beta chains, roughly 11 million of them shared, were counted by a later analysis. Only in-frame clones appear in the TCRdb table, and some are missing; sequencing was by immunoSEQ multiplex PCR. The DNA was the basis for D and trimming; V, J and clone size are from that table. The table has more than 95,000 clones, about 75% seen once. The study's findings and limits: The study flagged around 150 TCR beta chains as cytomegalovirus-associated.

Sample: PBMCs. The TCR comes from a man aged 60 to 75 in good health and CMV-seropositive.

The CDR3 DNA is TGTGCCAGCAGAAGGACAGTAAAAGATCAGCCCCAGCATTTT. Amino acids: CASRRTVKDQPQHF. This chain links TRBV6-5 with TRBJ1-5; a possible D gene is TRBD1 (6 bases). Looked up from germline, CDR1 is MNHEY and CDR2 is SVGAGI. The CDR3 covers 14 residues. V was cut by 6 bases and J by 5 bases, with 14 bases left in between.